The 7 T cell receptor beta chains in this list originate from one sample, sequenced in a study of cytomegalovirus exposure and HLA in healthy donors. The PCR was carried out with 60 Vbeta primers and 13 Jbeta primers. This table comes from immunoSEQ multiplex PCR, and its TCRdb copy is limited to in-frame clones, with some not included. The sample has 110,000 or so clones; roughly 72% are singletons. Sequenced input: PBMCs. These receptors were obtained from a woman aged 40-49 years in good health and CMV-seropositive.

J is TRBJ2-1 and V is TRBV6-1, with 7 bases that match TRBD1. CDR1 is MNHNS, CDR2 SASEGT, per germline. Trimming at V came to 2 bases and at J to 0 bases, leaving 10 bases not matched to a gene. The CDR3 covers 18 residues. CDR3 in DNA: TGTGCCAGCAGTGAACTGGGGACAGCCTCGAGCTCCTACAATGAGCAGTTCTTC. Amino acids: CASSELGTASSSYNEQFF.

The chain has TRBV12-5 and TRBJ2-3, with TRBD1 matching 7 bases. The germline V gene has CDR1 LGHNT and CDR2 FRNRAP. This CDR3 is built from 14 residues. With V trimmed by 5 bases and J by 0 bases, 2 bases remained unmatched. This chain's CDR3 is CASGRDRSTDTQYF. The CDR3 DNA is TGTGCTAGTGGTCGGGACAGAAGCACAGATACGCAGTATTTT.

This clone has a single count. The rearrangement uses TRBV5-1 and TRBJ2-7; 8 positions match TRBD2. The CDR3 runs 14 residues. Trimming removed 4 bases from V and 3 bases from J; junction bases left unmatched: 6. Germline assignment: CDR1 SGHRS and CDR2 YFSETQ. The CDR3 DNA sequence: TGCGCCAGCAGCCCGGGAGGGACGCTCTACGAGCAGTACTTC. It translates to CASSPGGTLYEQYF. Based on the CDR3 plus reference TRBV5-1 and TRBJ2-7, the full variable domain is KAGVTQTPRYLIKTRGQQVTLSCSPISGHRSVSWYQQTPGQGLQFLFEYFSETQRNKGNFPGRFSGRQFSNSRSEMNVSTLELGDSALYLCASSPGGTLYEQYFGPGTRLTVT.

V is TRBV6-1 and J is TRBJ1-1; no clear D gene. There are 14 residues in the CDR3. Germline values: CDR1 MNHNS, CDR2 SASEGT. V lost 10 bases and J 0 bases, leaving 15 bases between the germline ends. CDR3 region: CATLSAYLNTEAFF. CDR3 bases: TGTGCCACCCTCAGCGCCTACCTGAACACTGAAGCTTTCTTT.

The rearrangement uses TRBV30 and TRBJ1-3; TRBD1 matches at 8 bases. The V and J ends lost 3 bases and 8 bases, in that order; junction bases with no gene match: 15. Germline CDR1 GTSNPN, CDR2 SVGIG (reference sequence). The CDR3 has 16 amino acids. Here the CDR3 reads CAWSKADRVLADTIYF. The CDR3 DNA follows: TGTGCCTGGAGCAAAGCGGACAGGGTTCTAGCGGACACCATATATTTT.

The V and J genes are TRBV7-9 and TRBJ2-1, with TRBD2 matching over 10 bases. Unmatched junction bases numbered 3, after V lost 4 bases and J lost 0 bases. CDR1 SEHNR and CDR2 FQNEAQ come from the germline V gene (reference sequence). The CDR3 has 16 residues. The DNA of the CDR3 is TGTGCCAGCAGCTCACCTAGCGGGAGCTCCTACAATGAGCAGTTCTTC. Translation: CASSSPSGSSYNEQFF.

The CDR3 here is CASSGREAAHTGELFF. Here the CDR3 DNA reads TGTGCCAGCAGCGGCCGGGAGGCCGCGCACACCGGGGAGCTGTTTTTT. This sequence joins TRBV28 and TRBJ2-2; 7 bases agree with TRBD2. CDR1 is MDHEN and CDR2 is SYDVKM in the germline V gene. The CDR3 is 16 amino acids. V shed 6 bases, J shed 3 bases, and the junction held 10 bases outside the gene matches.